Shown below are 27 T cell receptor beta chains from a single sample sequenced in a study of cytomegalovirus exposure and HLA in healthy donors. The data were produced by immunoSEQ multiplex PCR, yet TCRdb's version contains in-frame clones alone and is incomplete. The table includes roughly 180,000 clones, 84% detected once. Sequenced input: PBMCs. Receptors were obtained from a young man in good health and CMV-seropositive.

The chain couples TRBV6-5 to TRBJ1-1; 8 positions agree with TRBD1. CDR3 size: 14 residues. In germline, CDR1 is MNHEY, CDR2 SVGAGI. After removal of 7 bases from V and 2 bases from J, the junction contained 6 bases not matched to a gene. The CDR3 nucleotides read TGTGCCAGCACTCCTGACAGGGGCAACACTGAAGCTTTCTTT. It translates to CASTPDRGNTEAFF.

The chain links TRBV6-5 to TRBJ2-5; 8 bases are shared with TRBD1. The germline CDR1 and CDR2 sequences are MNHEY and SVGAGI. This CDR3 is 15 amino acids long. After removal of 0 bases from V and 4 bases from J, the junction contained 4 bases not matched to a gene. The CDR3 loop is CASSYSPDRAETQYF. CDR3 in DNA: TGTGCCAGCAGTTACTCCCCGGACAGGGCAGAGACCCAGTACTTC.

The chain uses TRBV27 and TRBJ2-1; D might be TRBD2 (6 bases). V lost 5 bases and J 7 bases, leaving 15 bases between the germline ends. The length of the CDR3 is 14 residues. CDR1 and CDR2 (germline): MNHEY, SMNVEV (reference sequence). CDR3 nucleotides: TGTGCCAGCAGTAATCCGGGACTCCCTAATGAGCAGTTCTTC. Protein sequence: CASSNPGLPNEQFF.

The chain recombines TRBV9 with TRBJ2-6; D possibly corresponds to TRBD1 (6 bases). The germline CDR1 and CDR2 sequences are SGDLS and YYNGEE. The CDR3 has 16 residues. V was shortened by 4 bases and J by 0 bases, with 11 bases between the two germline ends. The DNA of the CDR3 is TGTGCCAGCAGCTCTTACAGGGACTCTGGGGCCAACGTCCTGACTTTC. Translating it yields CASSSYRDSGANVLTF.

V is TRBV7-2 and J is TRBJ2-4; D is perhaps TRBD1 (6 bases). CDR3 length: 16 amino acids. Trimming took 5 bases from V and 16 from J, leaving 30 bases between them. Germline CDR1 reads SGHTA; CDR2 reads FQGNSA. The CDR3 DNA reads TGTGCCAGCAGCCTCCACTCCAGGGGCCCTATTTTCGGTCTTTACTTC. Encoded protein: CASSLHSRGPIFGLYF.

V gene TRBV11-2 combines with J gene TRBJ1-1, with TRBD1 matching 7 bases. Germline assignment: CDR1 SGHAT and CDR2 FQNNGV. The CDR3 is made up of 13 amino acids. After removal of 7 bases from V and 6 bases from J, the junction contained 8 bases not matched to a gene. The CDR3 here is CASTRGQIPEAFF. The CDR3 nucleotides are TGTGCCAGCACCAGGGGACAGATCCCTGAAGCTTTCTTT. Variable domain in full (rest from reference TRBV11-2 and TRBJ1-1): EAGVAQSPRYKIIEKRQSVAFWCNPISGHATLYWYQQILGQGPKLLIQFQNNGVVDDSQLPKDRFSAERLKGVDSTLKIQPAKLEDSAVYLCASTRGQIPEAFFGQGTRLTVV.

This chain connects TRBV6-4 to TRBJ2-3; 8 bases are shared with TRBD2. This CDR3 has 15 amino acids. J lost 4 bases, V lost 3 bases, and 6 bases had no gene match. Germline values: CDR1 MRHNA, CDR2 SNTAGT. CDR3 loop: CASSERAGAADTQYF. DNA for the CDR3: TGTGCCAGCAGTGAAAGAGCGGGAGCGGCAGATACGCAGTATTTT.

The genes are TRBV9 and TRBJ2-2, with D maybe TRBD2 (6 bases). The CDR3 runs to 14 residues. In germline, CDR1 is SGDLS, CDR2 YYNGEE. Trimming pared 7 bases from V and 0 bases from J, leaving 10 bases between. The chain's CDR3 is CASGSGANTGELFF. The DNA for the CDR3 is TGTGCCAGCGGTTCGGGGGCGAACACCGGGGAGCTGTTTTTT.

About this clone itself: The same CDR3 arises from other DNA sequences in this sample as well. This sequence joins TRBV11-2 and TRBJ2-1; TRBD2 agrees at 10 bases. Germline V gene sequence: CDR1 SGHAT, CDR2 FQNNGV. Trimming took 4 bases from V and 4 from J; bases not matched to a gene: 4. The CDR3 has 15 amino acids. DNA of the CDR3: TGTGCCAGCAGCTCGACTAGCGGGCCATACAATGAGCAGTTCTTC. This codes for CASSSTSGPYNEQFF.

J is TRBJ2-2 and V is TRBV15; 8 nucleotides match TRBD1. J was trimmed by 0 bases and V by 1 base; bases with no gene match: 4. CDR3 length equals 17 residues. Germline assignment: CDR1 LNHNV and CDR2 YYDKDF (reference sequence). The CDR3 loop reads CATSRALTGANTGELFF. The CDR3 DNA reads TGTGCCACCAGCAGAGCATTGACAGGGGCGAACACCGGGGAGCTGTTTTTT.

This chain links TRBV19 with TRBJ2-3; possible D gene TRBD1, 5 bases. The CDR3 spans 11 residues. V gave up 10 bases and J gave up 6 bases, with 11 bases separating them. Germline-derived CDR1 and CDR2 are LNHDA and SQIVND (reference sequence). In nucleotides, the CDR3 is TGTGCCACCCAAGCAGGGGATACGCAGTATTTT. This sequence encodes CATQAGDTQYF.

The chain employs TRBV28 and TRBJ2-3, with 12 bases identical to TRBD2. Per the germline V gene, CDR1 is MDHEN and CDR2 is SYDVKM. V was pared by 5 bases and J by 4 bases, with 1 base of the junction left unmatched. The length of the CDR3 is 14 residues. The CDR3 DNA reads TGTGCCAGCAGTCGGACTAGCGGGGCAGATACGCAGTATTTT. This sequence encodes CASSRTSGADTQYF. Combining the CDR3 with reference TRBV28 and TRBJ2-3 gives the whole variable domain DVKVTQSSRYLVKRTGEKVFLECVQDMDHENMFWYRQDPGLGLRLIYFSYDVKMKEKGDIPEGYSVSREKKERFSLILESASTNQTSMYLCASSRTSGADTQYFGPGTRLTVL.

V and J are TRBV27 and TRBJ2-3; TRBD2 might be the D (6 bases). V was pared by 4 bases and J by 6 bases, with 8 bases between. The CDR3 contains 12 residues. The germline gives CDR1 MNHEY, CDR2 SMNVEV (reference sequence). For the CDR3, the DNA is TGTGCCAGCAGTTACCGGGGGGATACGCAGTATTTT. Its translation is CASSYRGDTQYF.

The chain has TRBV27 and TRBJ1-2, with a tentative D call TRBD1 (6 bases). The CDR3 loop spans 14 amino acids. V dropped 0 bases and J dropped 3 bases, with 8 bases sitting between them. CDR1 and CDR2 (germline): MNHEY, SMNVEV (reference sequence). This CDR3 reads CASSLSGGDYGYTF. CDR3 bases: TGTGCCAGCAGTTTATCAGGGGGGGACTATGGCTACACCTTC.

The J gene is TRBJ1-4, the V gene TRBV4-3; 8 bases match TRBD1. This CDR3 is 15 amino acids long. After removal of 1 base from V and 8 bases from J, the junction contained 6 bases not matched to a gene. The germline gives CDR1 LGHNA, CDR2 YSLEER. CDR3 in amino acids: CASSQGDRGREKLFF. In DNA, the CDR3 is TGCGCCAGCAGCCAAGGCGACAGGGGTCGGGAAAAACTGTTTTTT.

The chain has TRBV4-3 and TRBJ2-7; D is possibly TRBD2 (5 bases). Trimming removed 0 bases at V and 5 bases at J, with 20 bases between. In germline, CDR1 is LGHNA, CDR2 YSLEER. The CDR3 is made up of 17 amino acids. CDR3 residues: CASSQDLSGVGENEQYF. The CDR3 coding sequence is TGCGCCAGCAGCCAAGATCTTAGTGGGGTTGGGGAGAACGAGCAGTACTTC.

The rearrangement uses TRBV5-1 and TRBJ2-7, with 13 nucleotides matching TRBD2. The CDR3 length is 19 residues. The germline CDR1 and CDR2 sequences are SGHRS and YFSETQ. Trimming at V came to 0 bases and at J to 4 bases, leaving 13 bases not matched to a gene. The CDR3 spells CASSLAGTSGTTLGYEQYF. CDR3 sequence (DNA): TGCGCCAGCAGCTTGGCCGGGACTAGCGGGACTACCCTAGGGTACGAGCAGTACTTC.

Remarks on this clone: A junction boundary mismatches the germline segment, possibly from a read error. The V and J genes are TRBV5-1 and TRBJ2-6, with a tentative D call TRBD2 (6 bases). Germline CDR1 SGHRS, CDR2 YFSETQ. This CDR3 has 15 amino acids. CDR3 in DNA: TGCGCCAGCAGTTTGGACGGAGGGGGGGCCAACGTCCTGACTTTC. Translating it yields CASSLDGGGANVLTF.

This clone has a single count. The chain's CDR3 is CASTISAGSYNEQFF. The CDR3 bases are TGTGCCAGCACCATTTCAGCGGGATCCTACAATGAGCAGTTCTTC. The rearrangement uses TRBV9 and TRBJ2-1; 7 bases are shared with TRBD2. J lost 1 base, V lost 6 bases, and 7 bases had no gene match. Germline V gene sequence: CDR1 SGDLS, CDR2 YYNGEE. This CDR3 is built from 15 residues.

This clone was observed a single time. This chain connects TRBV27 to TRBJ2-1, with 9 bases that match TRBD2. Germline V gene data show CDR1 as MNHEY and CDR2 as SMNVEV (reference sequence). J gave up 6 bases and V 5 bases, and 8 bases lay outside the gene matches. CDR3 length equals 15 residues. This CDR3 is CASSPPGLAGNEQFF. CDR3 DNA: TGTGCCAGCAGTCCCCCGGGACTAGCAGGCAATGAGCAGTTCTTC.

The gene calls are TRBV7-3 and TRBJ2-2; 10 bases fit TRBD2. Trimming took 5 bases from V and 5 from J; bases not matched to a gene: 5. Germline CDR1 is SGHTA and CDR2 is FQGTGA. The length of the CDR3 is 15 residues. The CDR3 DNA reads as TGTGCCAGCAGCCCTACTAGCGGGATAACCGGGGAGCTGTTTTTT. This translates into CASSPTSGITGELFF.

The V gene is TRBV7-7, the J gene TRBJ2-7, with 8 bases that match TRBD1. The J segment lost 7 bases and the V segment lost 3 bases, leaving 5 bases of the junction unmatched. Germline assignment: CDR1 SSHAT and CDR2 FNYEAQ (reference sequence). This CDR3 comprises 13 residues. CDR3 DNA sequence: TGTGCCAGCAGCTTCGGACAGGGTCGTGAGCAGTACTTC. Its translation is CASSFGQGREQYF.

The gene calls are TRBV12-5 and TRBJ2-1, with 8 positions matching TRBD2. The CDR3 has 13 amino acids. Germline loops: CDR1 LGHNT, CDR2 FRNRAP. Unmatched junction bases numbered 3, after V lost 4 bases and J lost 7 bases. CDR3 loop: CASGSGTRNEQFF. The DNA of the CDR3 is TGTGCTAGTGGTTCCGGGACTAGAAATGAGCAGTTCTTC.

This chain links TRBV27 with TRBJ2-3, with D tentatively TRBD2 (6 bases). Germline V lookup: CDR1 MNHEY, CDR2 SMNVEV (reference sequence). CDR3 length: 16 amino acids. The germline V and J ends were trimmed by 4 bases and 5 bases, with 19 bases remaining between them. CDR3 residues: CASSSDQGLRGDTQYF. CDR3 nucleotide sequence: TGTGCCAGCAGTTCCGATCAGGGACTTCGGGGAGATACGCAGTATTTT.

V gene TRBV25-1 combines with J gene TRBJ2-7; a possible D gene is TRBD1 (6 bases). Germline assignment: CDR1 MGHDK and CDR2 SYGVNS. Trimming pared 1 base from V and 0 bases from J, leaving 13 bases between. The CDR3 contains 16 residues. CDR3: CASSESRQGSSYEQYF. Here the CDR3 DNA reads TGTGCCAGCAGTGAATCGAGGCAGGGGAGCTCCTACGAGCAGTACTTC.

CDR3 nucleotides: TGTGCCAGCAGCCGGGACAGACTATACGAGCAGTACTTC. Its translation is CASSRDRLYEQYF. The rearrangement links TRBV6-5 to TRBJ2-7; 7 bases agree with TRBD1. There are 13 residues in the CDR3. V lost 6 bases and J lost 4; bases outside the gene matches: 6. The germline gives CDR1 MNHEY, CDR2 SVGAGI.

This CDR3 is CASSLSSRGYGEKLFF. The DNA for the CDR3 is TGTGCCAGCAGCTTGAGTTCTCGGGGGTATGGTGAAAAACTGTTTTTT. The J gene is TRBJ1-4, the V gene TRBV5-6; tentatively, D is TRBD1 (5 bases). The germline V gene encodes CDR1 SGHDT and CDR2 YYEEEE. CDR3 size: 16 residues. Trimming took 1 base from V and 7 from J, leaving 17 bases between them.